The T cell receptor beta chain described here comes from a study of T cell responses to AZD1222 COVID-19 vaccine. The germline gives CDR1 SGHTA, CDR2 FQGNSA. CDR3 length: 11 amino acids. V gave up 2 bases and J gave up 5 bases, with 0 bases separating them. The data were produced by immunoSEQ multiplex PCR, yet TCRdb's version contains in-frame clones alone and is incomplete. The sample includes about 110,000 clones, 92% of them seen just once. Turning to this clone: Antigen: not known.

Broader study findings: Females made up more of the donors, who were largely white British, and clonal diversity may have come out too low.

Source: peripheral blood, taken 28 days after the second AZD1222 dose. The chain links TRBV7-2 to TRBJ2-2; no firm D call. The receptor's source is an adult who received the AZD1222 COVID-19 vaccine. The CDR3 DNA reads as TGTGCCAGCAGCTTAACCGGGGAGCTGTTTTTT. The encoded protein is CASSLTGELFF.